This T cell receptor (beta chain) derives from a study of early T cells in non-severe SARS-CoV-2 infection (dated by TCRdb to the early 2020s). The study in broad terms: Because TCR sequencing was done on bulk RNA from unsorted whole blood, the alpha and beta chains could not be paired. What the research found in general, with its limitations: VDJdb matching was skewed toward anti-spike CD8 responses and likely underestimated virus-specific expansions, missing private and CD4 specificities.

The protocol used for the library was 5' RACE. The sequencer was a NextSeq 500. Unique molecular identifiers were attached to individual cDNA molecules in the TCR library protocol so that sequencing error and PCR bias could be corrected. Both TCR alpha and beta chains were sequenced, and tight co-correlation was observed between alpha and beta sequence abundances in each sample. As for the authors' bioinformatics: Decombinator V4 was used to annotate the V gene, J gene and CDR3 of the TCR sequences. Expanded TCRs were defined as changing significantly between any two time points under a Poisson model with p below 0.0001. TCR abundances were normalised to the total number of TCRs sequenced in each sample and reported as counts per million. TRAV1-2 paired with TRAJ12, TRAJ20 or TRAJ33 defined MAIT TCRs, while TRAV10 paired with TRAJ18 defined iNKT TCRs. VDJdb, accessed on 1 November 2021, was searched for TCRs annotated for CMV, EBV and SARS-CoV-2, and TCRs annotated for more than one antigen were excluded. Using fastp at Q25 and MiXCR, TCRdb reprocessed the public reads and kept productive beta chains. Rows are unified per CDR3 protein, each entry keeping the most common DNA and genes. These V and J calls derive from TCRdb rather than the authors' analysis. This sample is represented by roughly 80,000 distinct CDR3 sequences; less than 20% of them were singletons. The ten biggest clones cover roughly 12% of the sample.

Relative to germline, V is missing 4 bases and J is missing 6 bases, with 7 bases of the junction outside any gene match. The CDR3 sequence holds 16 residues, the cysteine and phenylalanine included. The read is trimmed to its CDR3 DNA, 48 bases read in frame from base 1. Reading the germline V gene gives CDR1 MNHEY and CDR2 SVGEGT. The study was a case-control design nested within a healthcare worker cohort in London, UK, with weekly nasopharyngeal swab PCR tests and blood sampling. Healthcare workers were recruited during the week of the UK lockdown, between 23 and 31 March 2020, and followed weekly for up to about 15 weeks. This clonotype was found many times. Its specific antigen is unknown. It has no much larger one-base neighbor in the sample; base qualities were not kept.

This chain is built from TRBV6-2 or TRBV6-3 and TRBJ2-3; the central 13 bases match TRBD2. The material sequenced was whole blood. The receptor comes from an adult who was a healthcare worker with PCR-confirmed SARS-CoV-2 infection or an uninfected control (not recorded which). For the CDR3, the sequence is CASSLGLAGPADTQYF. The DNA sequence is given as TGTGCCAGCAGTTTGGGACTAGCGGGACCCGCGGATACGCAGTATTTT.